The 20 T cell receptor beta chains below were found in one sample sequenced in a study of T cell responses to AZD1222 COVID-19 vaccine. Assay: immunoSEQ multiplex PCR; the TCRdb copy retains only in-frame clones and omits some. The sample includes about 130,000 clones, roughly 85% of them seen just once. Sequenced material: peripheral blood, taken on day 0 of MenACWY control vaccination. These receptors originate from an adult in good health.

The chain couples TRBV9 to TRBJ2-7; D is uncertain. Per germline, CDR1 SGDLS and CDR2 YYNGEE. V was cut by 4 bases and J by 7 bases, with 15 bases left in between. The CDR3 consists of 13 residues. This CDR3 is CASSPEDRFEQYF. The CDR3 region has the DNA TGTGCCAGCAGCCCCGAGGATCGGTTTGAGCAGTACTTC.

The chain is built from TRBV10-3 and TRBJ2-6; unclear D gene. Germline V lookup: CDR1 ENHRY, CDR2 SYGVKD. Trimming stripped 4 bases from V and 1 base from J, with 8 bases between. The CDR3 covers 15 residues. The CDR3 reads CAISGPESGANVLTF. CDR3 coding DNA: TGTGCCATCAGTGGCCCTGAATCTGGGGCCAACGTCCTGACTTTC.

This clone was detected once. The CDR3 loop reads CASGRASGTNNEQFF. The CDR3 DNA is TGTGCCAGCGGTCGGGCTAGCGGAACTAACAATGAGCAGTTCTTC. The chain carries TRBV9 and TRBJ2-1; 7 bases map to TRBD2. The V and J ends lost 7 bases and 5 bases, in that order; junction bases with no gene match: 12. CDR3 length: 15 residues. Germline V CDR1 and CDR2: SGDLS, YYNGEE. The whole variable domain, remainder taken from reference TRBV9 and TRBJ2-1, is DSGVTQTPKHLITATGQRVTLRCSPRSGDLSVYWYQQSLDQGLQFLIQYYNGEERAKGNILERFSAQQFPDLHSELNLSSLELGDSALYFCASGRASGTNNEQFFGPGTRLTVL.

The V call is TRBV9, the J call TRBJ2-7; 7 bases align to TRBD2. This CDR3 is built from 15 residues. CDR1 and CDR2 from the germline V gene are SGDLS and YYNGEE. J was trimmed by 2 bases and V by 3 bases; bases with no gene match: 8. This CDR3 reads CASSAKSGTPYEQYF. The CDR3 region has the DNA TGTGCCAGCAGCGCCAAGAGCGGGACCCCCTACGAGCAGTACTTC.

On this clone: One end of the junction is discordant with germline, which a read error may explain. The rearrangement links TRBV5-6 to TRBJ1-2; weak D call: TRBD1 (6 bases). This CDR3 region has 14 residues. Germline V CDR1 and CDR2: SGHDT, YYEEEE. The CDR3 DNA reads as TGTGCCAGCAGCTTGGCCGGGGGGGCCGCCTCGATCGCCTTC. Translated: CASSLAGGAASIAF. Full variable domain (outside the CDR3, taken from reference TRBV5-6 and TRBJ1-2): DAGVTQSPTHLIKTRGQQVTLRCSPKSGHDTVSWYQQALGQGPQFIFQYYEEEERQRGNFPDRFSGHQFPNYSSELNVNALLLGDSALYLCASSLAGGAASIAFGSGTRLTVV.

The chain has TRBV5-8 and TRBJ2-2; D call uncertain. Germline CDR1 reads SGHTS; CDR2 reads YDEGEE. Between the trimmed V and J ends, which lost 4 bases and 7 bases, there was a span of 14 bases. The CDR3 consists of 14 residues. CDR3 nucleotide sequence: TGTGCCAGCAGCAAATTTACAGTAAACGGGGAGCTGTTTTTT. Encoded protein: CASSKFTVNGELFF.

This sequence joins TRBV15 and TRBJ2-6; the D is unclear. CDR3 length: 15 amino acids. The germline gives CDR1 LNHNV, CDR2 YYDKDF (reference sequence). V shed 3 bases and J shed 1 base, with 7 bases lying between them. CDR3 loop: CATSSLGSGANVLTF. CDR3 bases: TGTGCCACCAGCAGCCTCGGGTCTGGGGCCAACGTCCTGACTTTC. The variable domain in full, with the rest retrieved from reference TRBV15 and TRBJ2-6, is DAMVIQNPRYQVTQFGKPVTLSCSQTLNHNVMYWYQQKSSQAPKLLFHYYDKDFNNEADTPDNFQSRRPNTSFCFLDIRSPGLGDTAMYLCATSSLGSGANVLTFGAGSRLTVL.

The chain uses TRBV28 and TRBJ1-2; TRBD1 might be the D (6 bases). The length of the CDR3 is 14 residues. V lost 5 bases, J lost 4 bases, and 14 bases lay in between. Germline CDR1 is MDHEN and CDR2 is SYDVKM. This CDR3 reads CASSLRGGVYGYTF. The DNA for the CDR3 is TGTGCCAGCAGTCTAAGGGGGGGCGTCTATGGCTACACCTTC.

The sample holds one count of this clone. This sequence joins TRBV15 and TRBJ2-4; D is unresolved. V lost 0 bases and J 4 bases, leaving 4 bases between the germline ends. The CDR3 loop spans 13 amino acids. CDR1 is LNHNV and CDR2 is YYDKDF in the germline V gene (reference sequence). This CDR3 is CATSREQKNIQYF. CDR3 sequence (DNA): TGTGCCACCAGCAGAGAACAGAAAAACATTCAGTACTTC.

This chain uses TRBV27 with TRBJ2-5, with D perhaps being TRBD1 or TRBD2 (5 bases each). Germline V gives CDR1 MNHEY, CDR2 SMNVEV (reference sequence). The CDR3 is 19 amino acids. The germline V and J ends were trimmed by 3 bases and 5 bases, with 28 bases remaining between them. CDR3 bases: TGTGCCAGCAGTTTTCCCGCAAGCCCGGGACCCCCTAGCTGGGAGACCCAGTACTTC. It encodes CASSFPASPGPPSWETQYF.

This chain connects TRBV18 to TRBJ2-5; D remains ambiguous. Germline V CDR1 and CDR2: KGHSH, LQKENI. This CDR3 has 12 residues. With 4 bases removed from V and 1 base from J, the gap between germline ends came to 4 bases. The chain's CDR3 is CASSRIQETQYF. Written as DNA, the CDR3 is TGTGCCAGCTCACGAATCCAAGAGACCCAGTACTTC.

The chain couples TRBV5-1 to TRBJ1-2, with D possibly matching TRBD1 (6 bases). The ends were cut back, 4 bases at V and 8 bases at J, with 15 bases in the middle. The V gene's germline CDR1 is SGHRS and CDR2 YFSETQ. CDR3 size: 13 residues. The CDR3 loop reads CASSQAPGTGYTF. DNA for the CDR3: TGCGCCAGCAGCCAAGCCCCCGGGACAGGCTACACCTTC.

CDR3 nucleotide sequence: TGTGCCAGCAGCCGCACAGGGGACTCTGGAAACACCATATATTTT. This codes for CASSRTGDSGNTIYF. This chain uses TRBV4-2 with TRBJ1-3, with 7 bases lining up with TRBD1. From germline, CDR1 is LGHNA and CDR2 YNFKEQ. This CDR3 is built from 15 residues. V shed 4 bases and J 0 bases; nucleotides not matched to a gene: 3.

The DNA of the CDR3 is TGTGCCAGCAGTTTAGCGAGGAGCTCCTACAATGAGCAGTTCTTC. This codes for CASSLARSSYNEQFF. The chain uses TRBV28 and TRBJ2-1, with D unresolved. The CDR3 sequence is 15 residues long. The germline CDR1 and CDR2 sequences are MDHEN and SYDVKM. V lost 2 bases and J lost 0, with 8 bases in between.

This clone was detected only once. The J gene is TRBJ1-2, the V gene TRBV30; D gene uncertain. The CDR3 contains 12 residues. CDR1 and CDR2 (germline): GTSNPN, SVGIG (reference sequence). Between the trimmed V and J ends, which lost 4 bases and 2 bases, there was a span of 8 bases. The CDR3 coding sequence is TGTGCCTGGACCCCCGTCAACTATGGCTACACCTTC. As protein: CAWTPVNYGYTF. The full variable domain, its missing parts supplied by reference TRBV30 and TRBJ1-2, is SQTIHQWPATLVQPVGSPLSLECTVEGTSNPNLYWYRQAAGRGLQLLFYSVGIGQISSEVPQNLSASRPQDRQFILSSKKLLLSDSGFYLCAWTPVNYGYTFGSGTRLTVV.

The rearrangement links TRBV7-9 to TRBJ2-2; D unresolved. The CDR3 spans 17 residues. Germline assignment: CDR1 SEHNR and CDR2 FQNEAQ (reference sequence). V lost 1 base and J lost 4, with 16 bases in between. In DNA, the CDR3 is TGTGCCAGCAGCTTAGAGGGCAGGCCCTCGGGCACCGGGGAGCTGTTTTTT. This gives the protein CASSLEGRPSGTGELFF.

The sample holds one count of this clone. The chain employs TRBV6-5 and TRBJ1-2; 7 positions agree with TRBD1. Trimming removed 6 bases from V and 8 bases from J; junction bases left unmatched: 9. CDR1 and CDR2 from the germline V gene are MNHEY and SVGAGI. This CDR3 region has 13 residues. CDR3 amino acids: CASSVDREGGYTF. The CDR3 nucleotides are TGTGCCAGCAGCGTAGACAGGGAAGGCGGCTACACCTTC.

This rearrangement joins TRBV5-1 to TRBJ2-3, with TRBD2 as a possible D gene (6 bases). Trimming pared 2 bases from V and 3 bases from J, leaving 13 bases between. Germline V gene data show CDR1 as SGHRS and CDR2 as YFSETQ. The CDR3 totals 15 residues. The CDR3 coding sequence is TGCGCCAGCAGCTTCGGAGGGAGGTTTACAGATACGCAGTATTTT. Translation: CASSFGGRFTDTQYF.

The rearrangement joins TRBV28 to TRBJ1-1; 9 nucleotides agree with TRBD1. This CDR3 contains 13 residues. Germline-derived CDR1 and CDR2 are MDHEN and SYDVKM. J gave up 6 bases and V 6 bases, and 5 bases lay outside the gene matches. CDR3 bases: TGTGCCAGCAGGGGACAGGGCCTGGCTGAAGCTTTCTTT. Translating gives CASRGQGLAEAFF. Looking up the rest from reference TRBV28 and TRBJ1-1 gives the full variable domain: DVKVTQSSRYLVKRTGEKVFLECVQDMDHENMFWYRQDPGLGLRLIYFSYDVKMKEKGDIPEGYSVSREKKERFSLILESASTNQTSMYLCASRGQGLAEAFFGQGTRLTVV.

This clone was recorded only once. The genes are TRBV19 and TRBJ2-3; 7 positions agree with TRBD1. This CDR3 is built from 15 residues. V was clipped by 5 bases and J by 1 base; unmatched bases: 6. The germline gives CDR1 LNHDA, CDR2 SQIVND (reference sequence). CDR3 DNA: TGTGCCAGTAGTTACAGGGGAGAGGGCACAGATACGCAGTATTTT. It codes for CASSYRGEGTDTQYF.